A selection of T cell receptor beta chains follows, all from one sample in a study of shared clonotypes between healthy human individuals. Libraries were prepared by immunoSEQ multiplex PCR; TCRdb keeps only in-frame clonotypes and omits some of them. The repertoire includes about 2.1 million clones, around 93% of them detected once, and roughly 1.7% sits in the top ten. Sequencing was carried out using naive CD8+ T cells from PBMCs. The receptors stem from a man between 18 and 35 years old in good health. Some clones in this sample may be carry-over from other donors' samples. Both conserved end residues are part of each CDR3. A D gene is named only where the DNA matches it firmly. Clone size is given for some rows only: seen once, a few or many times, or a class if the clone is expanded.

d_gene: -
j_gene: TRBJ1-1
abundance: -
v_gene: TRBV30
CDR3aa: CAWSVRWGPMNTEAFF
CDR3nt: TGTGCCTGGAGTGTACGGTGGGGACCTATGAACACTGAAGCTTTCTTT

d_gene: -
j_gene: TRBJ2-5
abundance: few
v_gene: TRBV7-9
CDR3aa: CASSLQETQYF
CDR3nt: TGTGCCAGCAGCCTCCAAGAGACCCAGTACTTC

d_gene: -
j_gene: TRBJ2-7
abundance: -
v_gene: TRBV7-9
CDR3aa: CASSQRDSGSYEQYF
CDR3nt: TGTGCCAGCAGCCAAAGGGACAGCGGGTCCTACGAGCAGTACTTC

d_gene: TRBD1
j_gene: TRBJ2-7
abundance: -
v_gene: TRBV10-3
CDR3aa: CAIGGRPRQGVREQYF
CDR3nt: TGTGCCATCGGAGGGCGTCCTAGACAGGGGGTTCGCGAGCAGTACTTC

d_gene: -
j_gene: TRBJ1-5
abundance: few
v_gene: TRBV6-5
CDR3aa: CASSAGGSNQPQHF
CDR3nt: TGTGCCAGCAGTGCCGGGGGAAGCAATCAGCCCCAGCATTTT

d_gene: -
j_gene: TRBJ2-7
abundance: -
v_gene: TRBV19
CDR3aa: CASSIDDYEQYF
CDR3nt: TGTGCCAGTAGTATAGACGATTACGAGCAGTACTTC

d_gene: TRBD1
j_gene: TRBJ2-2
abundance: -
v_gene: TRBV9
CDR3aa: CASSSRDRVDTGELFF
CDR3nt: TGTGCCAGCAGCTCCCGGGACAGGGTAGACACCGGGGAGCTGTTTTTT

d_gene: TRBD1
j_gene: TRBJ2-7
abundance: -
v_gene: TRBV29-1
CDR3aa: CSVRDRSSYEQYF
CDR3nt: TGCAGCGTTAGGGACAGGAGTTCCTACGAGCAGTACTTC

d_gene: TRBD2
j_gene: TRBJ2-7
abundance: -
v_gene: TRBV27
CDR3aa: CASKAGGRWGYEQYF
CDR3nt: TGTGCCAGCAAGGCGGGCGGGAGATGGGGCTACGAGCAGTACTTC

d_gene: TRBD1
j_gene: TRBJ2-7
abundance: -
v_gene: TRBV7-9
CDR3aa: CASSTGQRPSYEQYF
CDR3nt: TGTGCCAGCAGCACGGGACAGCGACCATCCTACGAGCAGTACTTC

d_gene: -
j_gene: TRBJ2-7
abundance: -
v_gene: TRBV7-9
CDR3aa: CASSRPRGSERQYF
CDR3nt: TGTGCCAGCAGCCGTCCGAGGGGGTCGGAGAGGCAGTACTTC

d_gene: -
j_gene: TRBJ1-5
abundance: -
v_gene: TRBV14
CDR3aa: CASSYGNQPQHF
CDR3nt: TGTGCCAGCAGCTACGGCAATCAGCCCCAGCATTTT

d_gene: -
j_gene: TRBJ2-7
abundance: -
v_gene: TRBV4-1
CDR3aa: CASSPTPGALGHEQYF
CDR3nt: TGCGCCAGCAGCCCGACTCCAGGGGCACTGGGACACGAGCAGTACTTC

d_gene: -
j_gene: TRBJ2-7
abundance: -
v_gene: TRBV27
CDR3aa: CASRPRGPQYEQYF
CDR3nt: TGTGCCAGCAGACCCCGAGGGCCTCAATACGAGCAGTACTTC

d_gene: -
j_gene: TRBJ2-3
abundance: once
v_gene: TRBV27
CDR3aa: CASSTIRTDMQYF
CDR3nt: TGTGCCAGCAGTACGATTCGGACAGATATGCAGTATTTT

d_gene: -
j_gene: TRBJ2-1
abundance: -
v_gene: TRBV28
CDR3aa: CASNRGVLSSYNEQFF
CDR3nt: TGTGCCAGCAATCGAGGGGTCCTAAGCTCCTACAATGAGCAGTTCTTC

d_gene: -
j_gene: TRBJ2-7
abundance: once
v_gene: TRBV7-8
CDR3aa: CASSPPGRPYEQYF
CDR3nt: TGTGCCAGCAGCCCGCCAGGGCGGCCCTACGAGCAGTACTTC

d_gene: -
j_gene: TRBJ2-1
abundance: once
v_gene: TRBV6-6
CDR3aa: CASREVSYNEQFF
CDR3nt: TGTGCCAGCAGGGAGGTCTCCTACAATGAGCAGTTCTTC

d_gene: -
j_gene: TRBJ2-2
abundance: -
v_gene: TRBV9
CDR3aa: CASSVDSLTGGTGELFF
CDR3nt: TGTGCCAGCAGCGTAGATTCCCTCACAGGCGGCACCGGGGAGCTGTTTTTT

d_gene: -
j_gene: TRBJ2-7
abundance: -
v_gene: TRBV4-1
CDR3aa: CASSQGTPHSRAYEQYF
CDR3nt: TGCGCCAGCAGCCAAGGGACACCCCATTCCCGTGCCTACGAGCAGTACTTC

d_gene: -
j_gene: TRBJ2-2
abundance: once
v_gene: TRBV28
CDR3aa: CASSFQGGTGELFF
CDR3nt: TGTGCCAGCAGTTTTCAGGGGGGCACCGGGGAGCTGTTTTTT

d_gene: -
j_gene: TRBJ1-2
abundance: -
v_gene: TRBV29-1
CDR3aa: CSVVMASPGYTF
CDR3nt: TGCAGCGTTGTGATGGCCTCCCCTGGCTACACCTTC

d_gene: -
j_gene: TRBJ2-1
abundance: once
v_gene: TRBV4-2
CDR3aa: CASKLLRGTDNEQFF
CDR3nt: TGTGCCAGCAAACTTCTGAGGGGAACGGACAATGAGCAGTTCTTC

d_gene: -
j_gene: TRBJ1-2
abundance: once
v_gene: TRBV29-1
CDR3aa: CSGQLGTNYGYTF
CDR3nt: TGCAGCGGCCAATTAGGGACTAACTATGGCTACACCTTC

d_gene: TRBD2
j_gene: TRBJ2-2
abundance: -
v_gene: TRBV13
CDR3aa: CASHRLAGSTGELFF
CDR3nt: TGTGCCAGCCATCGACTAGCGGGCTCCACCGGGGAGCTGTTTTTT

d_gene: -
j_gene: TRBJ2-7
abundance: -
v_gene: TRBV19
CDR3aa: CASSYADTYEQYF
CDR3nt: TGTGCCAGTAGTTATGCAGACACCTACGAGCAGTACTTC

d_gene: TRBD2
j_gene: TRBJ2-7
abundance: -
v_gene: TRBV13
CDR3aa: CASSGRPSGRSYEQYF
CDR3nt: TGTGCCAGCAGCGGCAGACCTAGCGGGAGATCCTACGAGCAGTACTTC

d_gene: -
j_gene: TRBJ2-3
abundance: -
v_gene: TRBV27
CDR3aa: CASSSPATQYF
CDR3nt: TGTGCCAGCAGTTCCCCGGCTACGCAGTATTTT

d_gene: -
j_gene: TRBJ1-2
abundance: -
v_gene: TRBV27
CDR3aa: CASSLVGQPGYTF
CDR3nt: TGTGCCAGCAGTTTGGTAGGACAGCCTGGCTACACCTTC

d_gene: -
j_gene: TRBJ2-7
abundance: -
v_gene: TRBV21-1
CDR3aa: CASSKERAGDSYEQYF
CDR3nt: TGTGCCAGCAGCAAAGAAAGGGCAGGGGATTCCTACGAGCAGTACTTC

d_gene: -
j_gene: TRBJ2-2
abundance: -
v_gene: TRBV4-2
CDR3aa: CASSQELGGSTGELFF
CDR3nt: TGTGCCAGCAGCCAAGAATTAGGGGGTTCCACCGGGGAGCTGTTTTTT

d_gene: -
j_gene: TRBJ2-4
abundance: -
v_gene: TRBV7-3
CDR3aa: CASSLDPPRINRVAKNIQYF
CDR3nt: TGTGCCAGCAGCTTAGATCCCCCCCGAATAAACAGGGTAGCCAAAAACATTCAGTACTTC

d_gene: TRBD2
j_gene: TRBJ2-7
abundance: -
v_gene: TRBV9
CDR3aa: CASSLTSGSYEQYF
CDR3nt: TGTGCCAGCAGCCTAACTAGCGGCTCCTACGAGCAGTACTTC

d_gene: -
j_gene: TRBJ1-3
abundance: -
v_gene: TRBV7-9
CDR3aa: CASSLGGEIYF
CDR3nt: TGTGCCAGCAGCTTAGGAGGCGAGATATATTTT

d_gene: TRBD2
j_gene: TRBJ2-7
abundance: -
v_gene: TRBV27
CDR3aa: CASSSIAGGPGEQYF
CDR3nt: TGTGCCAGCAGTTCCATAGCGGGAGGGCCGGGCGAGCAGTACTTC

d_gene: -
j_gene: TRBJ1-1
abundance: -
v_gene: TRBV6-5
CDR3aa: CASTGGWSSKAFF
CDR3nt: TGTGCCAGCACCGGGGGGTGGAGCAGTAAAGCTTTCTTT

d_gene: TRBD2
j_gene: TRBJ2-1
abundance: once
v_gene: TRBV27
CDR3aa: CASSFSGGFNEQFF
CDR3nt: TGTGCCAGCAGTTTCTCGGGGGGGTTCAATGAGCAGTTCTTC

d_gene: TRBD1
j_gene: TRBJ1-1
abundance: -
v_gene: TRBV27
CDR3aa: CASSFGAGGPRGTEAFF
CDR3nt: TGTGCCAGCAGTTTTGGGGCAGGGGGCCCCCGAGGCACTGAAGCTTTCTTT

d_gene: -
j_gene: TRBJ2-7
abundance: -
v_gene: TRBV14
CDR3aa: CASSLYRGGNEQYF
CDR3nt: TGTGCCAGCAGCCTTTACAGGGGAGGAAACGAGCAGTACTTC

d_gene: -
j_gene: TRBJ1-3
abundance: -
v_gene: TRBV7-9
CDR3aa: CAAGGNTIYF
CDR3nt: TGTGCCGCAGGGGGAAACACCATATATTTT

d_gene: TRBD2
j_gene: TRBJ2-1
abundance: -
v_gene: TRBV10-1
CDR3aa: CASSEQKAGEVNEQFF
CDR3nt: TGCGCCAGCAGTGAGCAAAAAGCGGGAGAAGTAAATGAGCAGTTCTTC

d_gene: -
j_gene: TRBJ2-3
abundance: -
v_gene: TRBV7-8
CDR3aa: CASSLDLRDHRIDTQYF
CDR3nt: TGTGCCAGCAGTTTAGATCTTCGGGACCACAGGATAGATACGCAGTATTTT

d_gene: -
j_gene: TRBJ1-3
abundance: -
v_gene: TRBV7-9
CDR3aa: CASSPTISGNTIYF
CDR3nt: TGTGCCAGCAGCCCGACTATCTCTGGAAACACCATATATTTT

d_gene: -
j_gene: TRBJ2-7
abundance: -
v_gene: TRBV27
CDR3aa: CASRLQGGTYEQYF
CDR3nt: TGTGCCAGCAGGCTACAGGGTGGCACCTACGAGCAGTACTTC

d_gene: -
j_gene: TRBJ2-1
abundance: -
v_gene: TRBV14
CDR3aa: CASSTKGSYNEQFF
CDR3nt: TGTGCCAGCAGTACGAAGGGGTCTTACAATGAGCAGTTCTTC

d_gene: TRBD1
j_gene: TRBJ2-6
abundance: -
v_gene: TRBV15
CDR3aa: CATSKDRSYPSGANVLTF
CDR3nt: TGTGCCACCAGCAAGGACAGGAGTTATCCCTCTGGGGCCAACGTCCTGACTTTC

d_gene: -
j_gene: TRBJ1-2
abundance: -
v_gene: TRBV6-1
CDR3aa: CASSEGHRSYGYTF
CDR3nt: TGTGCCAGCAGTGAGGGACACAGAAGCTATGGCTACACCTTC

d_gene: TRBD1
j_gene: TRBJ1-1
abundance: -
v_gene: TRBV27
CDR3aa: CASSSRQGASRNTEAFF
CDR3nt: TGTGCCAGCAGTTCTAGACAGGGGGCGAGTCGCAACACTGAAGCTTTCTTT

d_gene: TRBD1
j_gene: TRBJ2-5
abundance: -
v_gene: TRBV30
CDR3aa: CAWSTTLTGVGQTQYF
CDR3nt: TGTGCCTGGAGCACTACCCTGACAGGGGTCGGCCAGACCCAGTACTTC

d_gene: -
j_gene: TRBJ2-5
abundance: -
v_gene: TRBV5-1
CDR3aa: CASSLEIIKDILQETQYF
CDR3nt: TGCGCCAGCAGCTTGGAAATTATTAAGGACATATTGCAAGAGACCCAGTACTTC

d_gene: -
j_gene: TRBJ2-1
abundance: -
v_gene: TRBV7-9
CDR3aa: CASVGSSYNEQFF
CDR3nt: TGTGCTTCCGTAGGGTCCTCGTACAATGAGCAGTTCTTC

d_gene: -
j_gene: TRBJ2-1
abundance: once
v_gene: TRBV4-1
CDR3aa: CASSQDPYGVYNEQFF
CDR3nt: TGCGCCAGCAGCCAAGATCCTTACGGGGTCTACAATGAGCAGTTCTTC

d_gene: -
j_gene: TRBJ1-1
abundance: -
v_gene: TRBV4-3
CDR3aa: CASSQGSHSGTEAFF
CDR3nt: TGCGCCAGCAGCCAGGGTTCCCACAGTGGCACTGAAGCTTTCTTT

d_gene: TRBD1
j_gene: TRBJ2-7
abundance: -
v_gene: TRBV5-1
CDR3aa: CASSSTGVYEQYF
CDR3nt: TGCGCCAGCAGCTCGACAGGGGTCTACGAGCAGTACTTC

d_gene: -
j_gene: TRBJ2-1
abundance: -
v_gene: TRBV28
CDR3aa: CASSLSASWTDNEQFF
CDR3nt: TGTGCCAGCAGTTTATCTGCTAGCTGGACCGACAATGAGCAGTTCTTC

d_gene: -
j_gene: TRBJ2-3
abundance: -
v_gene: TRBV7-9
CDR3aa: CASSSPRSLTDTQYF
CDR3nt: TGTGCCAGCAGCTCCCCTAGGTCACTCACAGATACGCAGTATTTT

d_gene: -
j_gene: TRBJ1-2
abundance: -
v_gene: TRBV9
CDR3aa: CASSLTTDGYTF
CDR3nt: TGTGCCAGCTCCTTGACCACTGATGGCTACACCTTC

d_gene: TRBD1
j_gene: TRBJ2-4
abundance: -
v_gene: TRBV5-6
CDR3aa: CASSLDRVENIQYF
CDR3nt: TGTGCCAGCAGCCTAGACAGGGTCGAAAACATTCAGTACTTC